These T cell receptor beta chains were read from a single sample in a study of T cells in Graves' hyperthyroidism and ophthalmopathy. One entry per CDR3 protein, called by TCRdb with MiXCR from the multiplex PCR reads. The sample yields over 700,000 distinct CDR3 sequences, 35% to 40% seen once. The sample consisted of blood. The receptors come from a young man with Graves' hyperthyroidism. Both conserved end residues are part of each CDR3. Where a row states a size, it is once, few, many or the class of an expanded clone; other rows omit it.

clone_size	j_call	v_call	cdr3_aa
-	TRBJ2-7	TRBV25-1	CASSEWAHLNEQYF
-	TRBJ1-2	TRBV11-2	CASSPGPSGSYGYTF
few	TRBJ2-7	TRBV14	CASSQAWTGTRGNEQYF
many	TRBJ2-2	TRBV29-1	CSARGTGRAGELFF
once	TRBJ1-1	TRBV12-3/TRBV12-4	CASSLWAGSTEAFF
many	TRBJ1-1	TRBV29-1	CSALGGENTEAFF
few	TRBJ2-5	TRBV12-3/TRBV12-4	CASSPQGGKRDFQETQYF
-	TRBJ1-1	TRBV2	CASVEGTGSLYEAFF
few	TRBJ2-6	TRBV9	CASSSWTVRGNVLTF
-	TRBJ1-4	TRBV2	CASSVGWEKLFF
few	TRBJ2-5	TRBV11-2	CASSQLGQGPETQYF
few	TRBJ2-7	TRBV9	CASSVDKGPPYEQYF
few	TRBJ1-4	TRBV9	CASSGRDGSSEKLFF
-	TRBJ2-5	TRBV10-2	CASRKATAETQYF
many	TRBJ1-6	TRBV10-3	CAISAGRPNSPLHF
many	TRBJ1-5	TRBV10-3	CAISDSDRGNQPQHF
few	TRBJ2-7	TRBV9	CASSVGSTSSYEQYF
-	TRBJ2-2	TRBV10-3	CATARTGTKNTGELFF
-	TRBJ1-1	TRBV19	CASRTREHTEAFF
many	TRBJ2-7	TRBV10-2	CASSEPSYEQYF
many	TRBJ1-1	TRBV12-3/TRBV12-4	CASGTRVPDEAFF
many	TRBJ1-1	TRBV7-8	CASTPASDTEAFF
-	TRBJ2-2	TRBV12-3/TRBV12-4	CASSLSGRLDTGELFF
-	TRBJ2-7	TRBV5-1	CASSPLTTDTYEQYF
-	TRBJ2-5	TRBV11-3	CASSLISTVARQETQYF
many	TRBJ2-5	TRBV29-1	CSAWTSGSQETQYF
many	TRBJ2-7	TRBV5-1	CASSLDVGRGYEQYF
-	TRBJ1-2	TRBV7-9	CASSLVTGQNYGYTF
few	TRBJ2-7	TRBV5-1	CASTIGGSPLGYEQYF
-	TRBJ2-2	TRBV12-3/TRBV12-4	CASSLEARHTGELFF
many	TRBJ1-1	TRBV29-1	CSVGDWGNTEAFF
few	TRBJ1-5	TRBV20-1	CSARAGGNRGPQPQHF
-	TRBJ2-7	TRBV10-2	CASVGSYTGELYF